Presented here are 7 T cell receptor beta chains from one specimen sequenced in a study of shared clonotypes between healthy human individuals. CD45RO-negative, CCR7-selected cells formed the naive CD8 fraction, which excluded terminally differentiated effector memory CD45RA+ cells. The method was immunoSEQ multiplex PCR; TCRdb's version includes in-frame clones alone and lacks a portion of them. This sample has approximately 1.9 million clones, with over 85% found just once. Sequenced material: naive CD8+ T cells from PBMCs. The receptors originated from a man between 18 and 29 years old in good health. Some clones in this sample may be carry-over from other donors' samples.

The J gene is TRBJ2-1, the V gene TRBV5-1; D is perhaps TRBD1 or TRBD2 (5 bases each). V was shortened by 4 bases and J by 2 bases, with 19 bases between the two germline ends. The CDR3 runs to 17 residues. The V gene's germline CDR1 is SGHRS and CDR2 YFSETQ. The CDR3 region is CASSMRGGSPAYNEQFF. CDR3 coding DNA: TGCGCCAGCAGCATGAGGGGCGGGTCGCCGGCCTACAATGAGCAGTTCTTC.

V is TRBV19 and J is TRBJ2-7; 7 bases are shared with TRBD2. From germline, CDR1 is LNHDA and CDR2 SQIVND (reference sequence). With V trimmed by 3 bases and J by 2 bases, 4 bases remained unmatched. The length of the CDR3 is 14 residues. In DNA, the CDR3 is TGTGCCAGTAGTATGTTGGGGGGGGCCTACGAGCAGTACTTC. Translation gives CASSMLGGAYEQYF.

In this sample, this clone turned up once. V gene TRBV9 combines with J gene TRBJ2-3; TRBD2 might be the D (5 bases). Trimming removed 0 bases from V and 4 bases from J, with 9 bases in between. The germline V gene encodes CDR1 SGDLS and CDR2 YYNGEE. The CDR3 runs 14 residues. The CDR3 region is CASSVAGYPDTQYF. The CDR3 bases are TGTGCCAGCAGCGTAGCGGGATATCCAGATACGCAGTATTTT.

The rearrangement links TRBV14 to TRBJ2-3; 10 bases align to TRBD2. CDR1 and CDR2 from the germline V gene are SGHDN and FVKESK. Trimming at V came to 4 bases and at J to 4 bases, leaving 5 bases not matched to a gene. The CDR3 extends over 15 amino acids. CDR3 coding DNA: TGTGCCAGCAGCCCTAGCGGGAGAAAATCAGATACGCAGTATTTT. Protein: CASSPSGRKSDTQYF.

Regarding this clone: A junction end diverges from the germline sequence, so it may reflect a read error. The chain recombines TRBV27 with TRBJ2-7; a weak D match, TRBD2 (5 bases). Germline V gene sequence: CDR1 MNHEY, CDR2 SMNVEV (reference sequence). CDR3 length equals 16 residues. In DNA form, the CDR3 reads TGTGCCAGCAGTTTATCTCCGGGATCCCCCTCCGACGAGCAGTACTTC. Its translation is CASSLSPGSPSDEQYF.

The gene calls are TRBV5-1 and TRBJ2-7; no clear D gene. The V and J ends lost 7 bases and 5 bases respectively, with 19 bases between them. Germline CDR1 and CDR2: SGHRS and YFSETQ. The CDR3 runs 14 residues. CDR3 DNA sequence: TGCGCCAGCCCAATCGGGCAGCCCGCCCACGAGCAGTACTTC. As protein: CASPIGQPAHEQYF.

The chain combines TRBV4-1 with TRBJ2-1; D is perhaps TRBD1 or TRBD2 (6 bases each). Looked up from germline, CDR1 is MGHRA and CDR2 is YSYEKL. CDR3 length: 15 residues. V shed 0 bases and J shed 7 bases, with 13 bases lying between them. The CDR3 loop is CASSQEFRGANEQFF. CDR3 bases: TGCGCCAGCAGCCAAGAGTTTAGGGGGGCGAATGAGCAGTTCTTC.